Sequencing of this T cell receptor beta chain was carried out in a study of OX40 agonist ivuxolimab in advanced cancers. On the study more broadly: Partial responses occurred in Three dose-escalation patients, one with hepatocellular carcinoma and two with cutaneous melanoma. Study-level findings and limits: Dosing at 0.1 to 3.0 mg/kg was accompanied by clonal expansion of CD4+ and CD8+ blood T cells by week 6. CD8+ T cells were the subset that, on average, had more expanded clones than CD4+.

This CDR3 spans 15 amino acids. Trimming stripped 8 bases from V and 1 base from J, with 17 bases between. The V gene's germline CDR1 is SEHNR and CDR2 FQNEAQ (reference sequence). The method was immunoSEQ multiplex PCR; TCRdb's version includes in-frame clones alone and lacks a portion of them. The profile covers more than 25,000 clones, with 83% appearing a single time and less than 15% taken by the ten largest. Samples of blood were obtained at baseline, on cycle 4 day 1, and on cycle 7 day 1. Turning to this clone: Its antigen is unidentified.

This clonotype originated in an adult with an advanced solid tumor such as melanoma, head and neck, liver or kidney cancer. The chain couples TRBV7-9 to TRBJ1-1, with D possibly matching TRBD1 (6 bases). The source material was CD4+ or CD8+ T cells sorted from blood, sampled in a trial of the OX40 agonist ivuxolimab. For the CDR3, the DNA is TGTGCCAGCCAATCGAAGGGGACAAGGAACACTGAAGCTTTCTTT. Its translation: CASQSKGTRNTEAFF.